This T cell receptor beta chain was identified in a study of beta chain features in type 1 diabetes. Study at large: Comparable age, gender and cell yields were observed in patients relative to healthy donors. Over 85,000,000 sorted cells were examined across all samples. Study-wide results and caveats: Here, the possible influence of HLA type (on TCRB rearrangement) remained unresolved. Lower insertion and higher deletion counts appeared at VDJ junctions in type 1 diabetes patients. There was a moderate but significant shortening of TCRB CDR3s in all four CD4+ subsets of Type 1 diabetes patients.

With regard to this clone: Its antigen is not known.

The entirety of the isolated RNA underwent reverse transcription, so expressed TCRB transcripts were sequenced. Using immunoSEQ multiplex PCR, the repertoire was profiled, and TCRdb retains in-frame clones only, with some absent. Of some 350,000 clones listed, 8.5% to 10% were seen once; the top ten hold less than 0.65%. Germline-derived CDR1 and CDR2 are GTSNPN and SVGIG (reference sequence). CDR3 length: 11 residues. The germline V and J ends were trimmed by 3 bases and 11 bases, with 13 bases remaining between them. The receptor was derived from a man aged 30 to 39 with type 1 diabetes. The chain has TRBV30 and TRBJ1-2, with D unresolved. The material sequenced was central memory CD4+ T cells from blood. The CDR3 DNA follows: TGTGCCTGGAGGTCGGCCCGTCGGTACACCTTC. Translating it yields CAWRSARRYTF.